One sample yielded the 31 T cell receptor beta chains listed below, sequenced in a study of T cell clonotyping in hematopoietic cell transplantation. Profiled with immunoSEQ multiplex PCR; TCRdb holds only in-frame clones, not every one. This sample has approximately 9,000 clones; approximately 97% occur once, and the top ten carry about 2.3%. Sequenced here: peripheral blood mononuclear cells, sampled 100 days after allogeneic stem cell transplant. The receptors stem from a male patient between 60 and 69 years old who had an allogeneic stem cell transplant from a related donor, so the T cells may come from the graft donor. Some clones in this sample may be carry-over from other donors' samples.

The CDR3 DNA reads as TGTGCCACCAGCACGGACGCGAACACCGGGGAGCTGTTTTTT. It is translated as CATSTDANTGELFF. This chain connects TRBV15 to TRBJ2-2; no reliable D call. Germline lookup yields CDR1 LNHNV and CDR2 YYDKDF (reference sequence). The length of the CDR3 is 14 residues. Trimming removed 4 bases from V and 0 bases from J, with 6 bases in between.

This clone was observed a single time. The chain couples TRBV5-6 to TRBJ1-4, with 7 bases identical to TRBD1. J was trimmed by 7 bases and V by 2 bases; bases with no gene match: 8. Germline CDR1 is SGHDT and CDR2 is YYEEEE. This CDR3 comprises 15 residues. The CDR3 here is CASSFTGAVGEKLFF. CDR3 DNA sequence: TGTGCCAGCAGCTTTACAGGGGCGGTTGGTGAAAAACTGTTTTTT.

The J gene is TRBJ2-7, the V gene TRBV28, with no clear D. CDR3 length: 11 amino acids. V gave up 1 base and J gave up 3 bases, with 1 base separating them. The germline CDR1 and CDR2 sequences are MDHEN and SYDVKM. CDR3 amino acids: CASSLFYEQYF. CDR3 coding DNA: TGTGCCAGCAGTTTATTCTACGAGCAGTACTTC. The full variable domain, rest sourced from reference TRBV28 and TRBJ2-7, is DVKVTQSSRYLVKRTGEKVFLECVQDMDHENMFWYRQDPGLGLRLIYFSYDVKMKEKGDIPEGYSVSREKKERFSLILESASTNQTSMYLCASSLFYEQYFGPGTRLTVT.

The chain joins TRBV28 to TRBJ2-7; the match to TRBD1 covers 8 bases. The CDR3 length is 14 residues. V gave up 1 base and J gave up 12 bases; unmatched junction bases: 11. CDR1 MDHEN and CDR2 SYDVKM come from the germline V gene. The CDR3 here is CASSLSGGRPQWYF. CDR3 nucleotides: TGTGCCAGCAGTTTATCAGGGGGCCGGCCGCAGTGGTACTTC.

The rearrangement links TRBV4-1 to TRBJ2-6; 7 bases align to TRBD1. Germline CDR1 and CDR2: MGHRA and YSYEKL. V was pared by 4 bases and J by 1 base, with 10 bases of the junction left unmatched. The CDR3 is 18 residues long. The CDR3 DNA reads TGCGCCAGCAGCCCGGGACAGAGAGCCGATTCTGGGGCCAACGTCCTGACTTTC. This sequence encodes CASSPGQRADSGANVLTF.

The J gene is TRBJ2-7, the V gene TRBV19, with TRBD1 identical over 9 bases. From germline, CDR1 is LNHDA and CDR2 SQIVND (reference sequence). There are 14 residues in the CDR3. Unmatched junction bases numbered 10, after V lost 7 bases and J lost 6 bases. Here the CDR3 reads CASTPGQGVGEQYF. CDR3 DNA: TGTGCCAGTACCCCGGGACAGGGTGTGGGCGAGCAGTACTTC.

This sequence joins TRBV2 and TRBJ2-7, with D hard to call. The V and J ends lost 5 bases and 0 bases respectively, with 5 bases between them. The CDR3 consists of 12 residues. Looked up from germline, CDR1 is SNHLY and CDR2 is FYNNEI. DNA for the CDR3: TGTGCCAGCAGTAGGGACTCCTACGAGCAGTACTTC. Translated: CASSRDSYEQYF. The full variable domain, completed using reference TRBV2 and TRBJ2-7, is EPEVTQTPSHQVTQMGQEVILRCVPISNHLYFYWYRQILGQKVEFLVSFYNNEISEKSEIFDDQFSVERPDGSNFTLKIRSTKLEDSAMYFCASSRDSYEQYFGPGTRLTVT.

This chain links TRBV30 with TRBJ1-1; weak D call: TRBD1 (5 bases). Trimming pared 4 bases from V and 1 base from J, leaving 7 bases between. There are 12 residues in the CDR3. Per germline, CDR1 GTSNPN and CDR2 SVGIG (reference sequence). CDR3 amino acids: CAWTRENTEAFF. DNA of the CDR3: TGTGCCTGGACCAGGGAGAACACTGAAGCTTTCTTT.

CDR3 in amino acids: CASSLGLAGATGELFF. The CDR3 DNA is TGTGCCAGCAGCTTAGGACTAGCGGGGGCCACCGGGGAGCTGTTTTTT. The V gene is TRBV7-9, the J gene TRBJ2-2; 12 nucleotides agree with TRBD2. Germline V gene sequence: CDR1 SEHNR, CDR2 FQNEAQ (reference sequence). With V trimmed by 1 base and J by 4 bases, 1 base remained unmatched. The CDR3 covers 16 residues.

This rearrangement joins TRBV7-8 to TRBJ1-1; no reliable D call. Germline V gives CDR1 SGHVS, CDR2 FQNEAQ. Trimming took 5 bases from V and 7 from J, leaving 11 bases between them. CDR3 length: 12 residues. The CDR3 DNA reads as TGTGCCAGCAGCCAGCCCCGCGGTGAAGCTTTCTTT. Its protein product is CASSQPRGEAFF.

A single count supports this clone. J is TRBJ1-1 and V is TRBV11-3, with D possibly TRBD1 on 6 matching bases. The germline gives CDR1 SGHNT, CDR2 YENEEA. The V end was cut by 5 bases, the J end by 4 bases, with 14 bases between. There are 14 residues in the CDR3. The CDR3, as DNA: TGTGCCAGCAGCGCGACGACAGGAGGCACTGAAGCTTTCTTT. Encoded protein: CASSATTGGTEAFF.

The chain joins TRBV19 to TRBJ2-1; D gene unclear. CDR1 and CDR2 from the germline V gene are LNHDA and SQIVND (reference sequence). Trimming removed 3 bases at V and 9 bases at J, with 9 bases between. The CDR3 length is 12 residues. CDR3 in amino acids: CASSISGLEQFF. The CDR3 coding sequence is TGTGCCAGTAGTATTTCAGGCCTTGAGCAGTTCTTC.

The chain combines TRBV7-9 with TRBJ1-6; no definite D call. The CDR3 spans 18 residues. From germline, CDR1 is SEHNR and CDR2 FQNEAQ (reference sequence). V shed 2 bases and J shed 4 bases, with 18 bases lying between them. CDR3 protein: CASSLFRHHLQYNSPLHF. CDR3 DNA sequence: TGTGCCAGCAGCTTATTTCGACACCACCTACAATATAATTCACCCCTCCACTTT. Full variable domain (rest looked up from reference TRBV7-9 and TRBJ1-6): DTGVSQNPRHKITKRGQNVTFRCDPISEHNRLYWYRQTLGQGPEFLTYFQNEAQLEKSRLLSDRFSAERPKGSFSTLEIQRTEQGDSAMYLCASSLFRHHLQYNSPLHFGNGTRLTVT.

This chain uses TRBV11-2 with TRBJ2-7, with D possibly TRBD1 on 5 matching bases. The ends were cut back, 7 bases at V and 1 base at J, with 17 bases in the middle. Germline loops: CDR1 SGHAT, CDR2 FQNNGV. This CDR3 region has 15 residues. Here the CDR3 reads CASTPKGAGSYEQYF. The CDR3 DNA reads TGTGCCAGCACACCTAAAGGGGCAGGGTCCTACGAGCAGTACTTC.

J is TRBJ2-7 and V is TRBV2, with D perhaps TRBD1 or TRBD2 (6 bases each). CDR1 is SNHLY, CDR2 FYNNEI, per germline. The CDR3 contains 15 residues. V dropped 0 bases and J dropped 3 bases, with 12 bases sitting between them. The CDR3 sequence is CASSEAWGDNYEQYF. CDR3 coding DNA: TGTGCCAGCAGTGAAGCGTGGGGGGACAACTACGAGCAGTACTTC.

This chain joins TRBV11-3 and TRBJ2-1; D is undetermined. Germline lookup yields CDR1 SGHNT and CDR2 YENEEA. This CDR3 contains 11 residues. The V end was cut by 5 bases, the J end by 10 bases, with 9 bases between. The CDR3 sequence is CASSTGREQFF. DNA for the CDR3: TGTGCCAGCAGCACGGGCCGAGAGCAGTTCTTC. Based on the CDR3 plus reference TRBV11-3 and TRBJ2-1, the full variable domain is EAGVVQSPRYKIIEKKQPVAFWCNPISGHNTLYWYLQNLGQGPELLIRYENEEAVDDSQLPKDRFSAERLKGVDSTLKIQPAELGDSAVYLCASSTGREQFFGPGTRLTVL.

The V and J genes are TRBV5-1 and TRBJ2-2; D remains unclear. V was pared by 1 base and J by 5 bases, with 15 bases between. Per germline, CDR1 SGHRS and CDR2 YFSETQ. The CDR3 extends over 16 amino acids. The CDR3 reads CASSLNVRARTGELFF. The CDR3 region has the DNA TGCGCCAGCAGCTTGAACGTACGGGCGAGGACCGGGGAGCTGTTTTTT. Together with reference TRBV5-1 and TRBJ2-2, the CDR3 gives the full variable domain: KAGVTQTPRYLIKTRGQQVTLSCSPISGHRSVSWYQQTPGQGLQFLFEYFSETQRNKGNFPGRFSGRQFSNSRSEMNVSTLELGDSALYLCASSLNVRARTGELFFGEGSRLTVL.

CDR3 sequence: CASSLSPGLGTVTDTQYF. The DNA of the CDR3 is TGTGCCAGCAGTTTATCACCCGGACTAGGTACTGTTACAGATACGCAGTATTTT. This sequence joins TRBV28 and TRBJ2-3; 7 nucleotides align to TRBD2. CDR3 size: 18 residues. V trimming: 1 base; J trimming: 3 bases; junction bases outside the gene matches: 13. Per germline, CDR1 MDHEN and CDR2 SYDVKM.

This sequence joins TRBV19 and TRBJ1-5; possibly TRBD1 for D (5 bases). Germline CDR1 and CDR2: LNHDA and SQIVND (reference sequence). The CDR3 sequence is 17 residues long. V lost 2 bases to trimming and J lost 2 bases, with 16 bases between them. The CDR3 coding sequence is TGTGCCAGTAGTATAACGCCGTCGGGGGTGCGCAATCAGCCCCAGCATTTT. Its protein product is CASSITPSGVRNQPQHF.

The gene calls are TRBV4-1 and TRBJ1-1; D gene unclear. Germline-derived CDR1 and CDR2 are MGHRA and YSYEKL. The CDR3 covers 14 residues. With 6 bases removed from V and 1 base from J, the gap between germline ends came to 12 bases. CDR3 protein: CASRGILRNTEAFF. The CDR3 DNA follows: TGCGCCAGCAGAGGGATCCTTCGGAACACTGAAGCTTTCTTT.

The rearrangement links TRBV29-1 to TRBJ1-1; TRBD1 might be the D (5 bases). The V gene's germline CDR1 is SQVTM and CDR2 ANQGSEA. This CDR3 has 12 amino acids. With 6 bases removed from V and 4 bases from J, the gap between germline ends came to 12 bases. The CDR3 region has the DNA TGCAGCGTGGATCAGGGAGCCACTGAAGCTTTCTTT. Amino acids: CSVDQGATEAFF.

This clone has only one observation. This chain uses TRBV4-2 with TRBJ1-3, with TRBD1 identical over 8 bases. This CDR3 has 16 amino acids. The germline CDR1 and CDR2 sequences are LGHNA and YNFKEQ. V gave up 1 base and J gave up 2 bases; unmatched junction bases: 4. CDR3 sequence (DNA): TGTGCCAGCAGCCAAGCATTGACAGGGGCTGGAAACACCATATATTTT. This gives the protein CASSQALTGAGNTIYF.

This clone was detected once. The chain links TRBV2 to TRBJ1-6, with 7 bases matching TRBD1. CDR3 length: 15 amino acids. V shed 6 bases and J 6 bases; nucleotides not matched to a gene: 8. CDR1 is SNHLY, CDR2 FYNNEI, per germline. In DNA, the CDR3 is TGTGCCAGCAGGGACAAGACAGGGTTTAATTCACCCCTCCACTTT. Its translation is CASRDKTGFNSPLHF.

This clone appeared once. The rearrangement links TRBV19 to TRBJ1-1, with D maybe TRBD1 (5 bases). The V gene lost 5 bases and the J gene lost 6 bases, with 16 bases spanning the gap. The CDR3 extends over 14 amino acids. CDR1 and CDR2 (germline): LNHDA, SQIVND (reference sequence). The CDR3 DNA is TGTGCCAGTAGTGGGCAGGGCTCCGCGGCTGAAGCTTTCTTT. Protein sequence: CASSGQGSAAEAFF.

The CDR3 nucleotides are TGCGCCAGCAGCCAGCGACAGGGATCCACTGAAGCTTTCTTT. This encodes CASSQRQGSTEAFF. The chain employs TRBV5-1 and TRBJ1-1, with 7 bases aligning to TRBD1. Trimming removed 4 bases from V and 4 bases from J; junction bases left unmatched: 7. The CDR3 runs to 14 residues. Germline values: CDR1 SGHRS, CDR2 YFSETQ.

The J gene is TRBJ1-6, the V gene TRBV9; 9 nucleotides match TRBD1. This CDR3 has 14 residues. From germline, CDR1 is SGDLS and CDR2 YYNGEE. V was clipped by 4 bases and J by 6 bases; unmatched bases: 2. DNA for the CDR3: TGTGCCAGCAGCCCGGGACAGGGTAATTCACCCCTCCACTTT. It codes for CASSPGQGNSPLHF.

J is TRBJ2-3 and V is TRBV2; tentative D call: TRBD1 (5 bases). Trimming took off 5 bases at V and 1 base at J, with 7 bases between the two ends. This CDR3 is 13 amino acids long. Germline lookup yields CDR1 SNHLY and CDR2 FYNNEI. CDR3 in amino acids: CASSWGRTDTQYF. CDR3 in DNA: TGTGCCAGCAGTTGGGGCCGCACAGATACGCAGTATTTT.

V is TRBV6-5 and J is TRBJ2-3; a possible D gene is TRBD2 (6 bases). Trimming took 6 bases from V and 3 from J, leaving 16 bases between them. Germline V gene lookup returns CDR1 MNHEY and CDR2 SVGAGI. The CDR3 is 15 residues long. This CDR3 is CASRPPGGGTDTQYF. CDR3 nucleotides: TGTGCCAGCAGGCCGCCCGGGGGAGGAACAGATACGCAGTATTTT.

The chain carries TRBV7-8 and TRBJ1-3; D may be TRBD1 (5 bases). V lost 3 bases, J lost 4 bases, and 16 bases lay in between. This CDR3 region has 16 residues. Germline V gene lookup returns CDR1 SGHVS and CDR2 FQNEAQ. As DNA, the CDR3 is TGTGCCAGCAGCTTGCAAGACAGAGCGTGGGGAAACACCATATATTTT. This encodes CASSLQDRAWGNTIYF.

The CDR3 region is CASRIGQGNLGSEETQYF. CDR3 nucleotide sequence: TGTGCCAGCAGAATCGGACAGGGGAATTTGGGGTCGGAGGAGACCCAGTACTTC. V is TRBV5-8 and J is TRBJ2-5; 9 bases map to TRBD1. Germline loops: CDR1 SGHTS, CDR2 YDEGEE. The CDR3 spans 18 residues. V shed 5 bases and J 5 bases; nucleotides not matched to a gene: 19.

The chain couples TRBV7-2 to TRBJ1-1; no firm D call. The CDR3 loop spans 12 amino acids. The germline CDR1 and CDR2 sequences are SGHTA and FQGNSA. Trimming left V 3 bases short and J 9 bases short, with 11 bases between. The CDR3, as DNA: TGTGCCAGCAGCTTCGACTTAACAAAAGCTTTCTTT. Its protein is CASSFDLTKAFF.